Shown below are 5 T cell receptor beta chains from a single sample sequenced in a study of blood T cell dynamics during melanoma immunotherapy. Clones were read by immunoSEQ multiplex PCR, and TCRdb kept only the in-frame ones, dropping some. The top ten clones hold 12% of a sample with about 6,300 clones, nearly 95% of them seen once. Time point indicated: pre-treatment baseline. This specimen was cell-free DNA from blood, taken from a patient treated with checkpoint blockade. The receptors come from a human donor with melanoma.

CDR3 bases: TGTGCCAGCAGCTTTTTGGGCCAGGGTCAGCCCCAGCATTTT. Translated: CASSFLGQGQPQHF. V usage is TRBV5-6 and J usage is TRBJ1-5, with a weak D call TRBD1 (5 bases). Germline CDR1 and CDR2: SGHDT and YYEEEE. The CDR3 runs to 14 residues. Between the trimmed V and J ends, which lost 2 bases and 6 bases, there was a span of 12 bases.

V usage is TRBV7-2 and J usage is TRBJ1-6; a weak D match, TRBD1 (6 bases). The CDR3 has 16 residues. Between the trimmed V and J ends, which lost 2 bases and 5 bases, there was a span of 13 bases. Germline lookup yields CDR1 SGHTA and CDR2 FQGNSA. The CDR3 DNA reads TGTGCCAGCAGCTTAAGTGGGGGCCAAAATAATTCACCCCTCCACTTT. Its translation is CASSLSGGQNNSPLHF. The full variable domain, completed using reference TRBV7-2 and TRBJ1-6, is GAGVSQSPSNKVTEKGKDVELRCDPISGHTALYWYRQSLGQGLEFLIYFQGNSAPDKSGLPSDRFSAERTGGSVSTLTIQRTQQEDSAVYLCASSLSGGQNNSPLHFGNGTRLTVT.

CDR3 DNA sequence: TGTGCCAGCAGCTTCGGGGATTCTAACTCACCCCTCCACTTT. It encodes CASSFGDSNSPLHF. The chain joins TRBV11-2 to TRBJ1-6; D not certain. The CDR3 is 14 amino acids. CDR1 SGHAT and CDR2 FQNNGV come from the germline V gene. Trimming shortened V by 3 bases and J by 10 bases, and 13 bases separated the two germline ends. Using reference TRBV11-2 and TRBJ1-6 for the parts outside the CDR3, the full variable domain is EAGVAQSPRYKIIEKRQSVAFWCNPISGHATLYWYQQILGQGPKLLIQFQNNGVVDDSQLPKDRFSAERLKGVDSTLKIQPAKLEDSAVYLCASSFGDSNSPLHFGNGTRLTVT.

The V and J genes are TRBV9 and TRBJ2-2; D gene unclear. V lost 3 bases, J lost 7 bases, and 16 bases lay in between. Germline CDR1 reads SGDLS; CDR2 reads YYNGEE. CDR3 length equals 15 residues. The CDR3 nucleotides are TGTGCCAGCAGCGGAGCCCTGGACCGATTCGGGGAGCTGTTTTTT. Its translation is CASSGALDRFGELFF. Full variable domain (missing parts from reference TRBV9 and TRBJ2-2): DSGVTQTPKHLITATGQRVTLRCSPRSGDLSVYWYQQSLDQGLQFLIQYYNGEERAKGNILERFSAQQFPDLHSELNLSSLELGDSALYFCASSGALDRFGELFFGEGSRLTVL.

The rearrangement joins TRBV15 to TRBJ1-1; 7 bases line up with TRBD1. The CDR3 runs to 16 residues. Germline CDR1 and CDR2: LNHNV and YYDKDF (reference sequence). The junction had 10 bases not matched to a gene; V was cut back by 1 base and J by 5 bases. In DNA, the CDR3 is TGTGCCACCAGCAGAGGACAGGGAGGGCCGGAGACTGAAGCTTTCTTT. It is translated as CATSRGQGGPETEAFF.